This T cell receptor beta chain is from a study of memory CD4+ T cells and cytomegalovirus serostatus. Study as a whole: This sample comes from healthy Belgian adults, 9 CMV seropositive, under 25 seronegative. The study, taken as a whole, reports: About two fifths of the roughly 150 known CMV-associated TCRbeta sequences appeared in CD4+ memory.

Libraries were prepared by immunoSEQ multiplex PCR; TCRdb keeps only in-frame clonotypes and omits some of them. This table has about 39,000 clones, around 79% appearing once. CDR1 is MGHRA, CDR2 YSYEKL, per germline. The CDR3 has 16 amino acids. V gave up 4 bases and J gave up 3 bases; unmatched junction bases: 7. Single viable CD3+CD4+CD8-CD45RO+ cells were sorted as the memory CD4+ T cells. This clone was counted between two and nine times. As yet, its antigen is unknown. This specimen includes other DNA sequences encoding the same CDR3. The TCR sequence derives from an adult in good health and CMV-seronegative. The V and J genes are TRBV4-1 and TRBJ2-2; 8 positions match TRBD1. The sample consisted of memory CD4+ T cells from blood. CDR3 nucleotides: TGCGCCAGCAGCCTACGGACAGGGCCACACACCGGGGAGCTGTTTTTT. Translating it yields CASSLRTGPHTGELFF.